The TCR beta chain under discussion was sequenced for a study of blood T cell repertoires in COVID-19. At the level of the study: Specimens from acute and convalescent COVID-19 originated in the United States, Italy and Spain. PBMCs, B-cell-depleted T cells, or T cells provided the cDNA or gDNA that made up the material.

The CDR3 is 13 amino acids. J gave up 4 bases and V 8 bases, and 8 bases lay outside the gene matches. Looked up from germline, CDR1 is SGHRS and CDR2 is YFSETQ. This clone rates as medium-sized. The protocol was immunoSEQ multiplex PCR, while the TCRdb copy is restricted to in-frame clones and leaves out a portion. Among 80,000 or so clones listed, more than 75% were seen once. The V gene is TRBV5-1, the J gene TRBJ1-2, with 7 bases matching TRBD1. This clonotype originated in a human donor in a cohort sampled during active COVID-19. Sequenced sample: peripheral blood. The CDR3 region has the DNA TGCGCCAGTCACCCTTCAGGGGGCTATGGCTACACCTTC. It encodes CASHPSGGYGYTF.